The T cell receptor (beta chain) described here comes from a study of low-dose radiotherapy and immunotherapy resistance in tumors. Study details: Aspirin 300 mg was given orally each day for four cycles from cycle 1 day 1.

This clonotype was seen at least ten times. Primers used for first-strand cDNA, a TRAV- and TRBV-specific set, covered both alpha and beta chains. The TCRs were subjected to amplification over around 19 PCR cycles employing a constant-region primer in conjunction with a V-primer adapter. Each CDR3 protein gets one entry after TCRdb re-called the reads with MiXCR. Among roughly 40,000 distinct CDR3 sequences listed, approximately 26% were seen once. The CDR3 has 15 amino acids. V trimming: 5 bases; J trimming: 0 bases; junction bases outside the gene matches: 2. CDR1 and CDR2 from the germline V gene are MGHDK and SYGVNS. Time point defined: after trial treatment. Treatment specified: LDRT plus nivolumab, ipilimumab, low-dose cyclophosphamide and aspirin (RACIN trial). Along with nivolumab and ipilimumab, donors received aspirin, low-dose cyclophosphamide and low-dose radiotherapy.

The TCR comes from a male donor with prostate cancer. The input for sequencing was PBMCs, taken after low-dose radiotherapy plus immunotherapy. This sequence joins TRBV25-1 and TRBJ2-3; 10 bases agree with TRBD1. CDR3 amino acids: CASSRQGASTDTQYF. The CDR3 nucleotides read TGTGCCAGCAGTAGACAGGGGGCGAGCACAGATACGCAGTATTTT.